The 11 T cell receptor beta chains below all came from one sample that was sequenced in a study of blood T cells in healthy people across ages. With a J-beta primer mix and a sample-barcoded 5' primer, a second PCR ran 7 to 11 cycles. TCRdb fed the 5' RACE reads into MiXCR, producing one record per CDR3 protein. The data contain roughly 1.6 million distinct CDR3 sequences, about 35% of them singletons. The sequencing input was blood. These receptor sequences come from a woman in her 30s in good health.

This chain's CDR3 is CASSFLGVHEQFF. The CDR3 coding sequence is TGTGCCAGCAGTTTTCTTGGGGTCCATGAGCAGTTCTTC. V and J are TRBV28 and TRBJ2-1, with D uncertain. V lost 3 bases, J lost 8 bases, and 11 bases lay in between. Germline loops: CDR1 MDHEN, CDR2 SYDVKM. The CDR3 sequence is 13 residues long.

The V and J genes are TRBV5-1 and TRBJ2-2; weak D call: TRBD1 (6 bases). Germline V lookup: CDR1 SGHRS, CDR2 YFSETQ. The V and J ends lost 4 bases and 2 bases respectively, with 12 bases between them. The CDR3 spans 15 residues. CDR3 sequence (DNA): TGCGCCAGCAGCCCGGACAGACCCAACACCGGGGAGCTGTTTTTT. This gives the protein CASSPDRPNTGELFF.

A word on this clonotype: This may stem from a read error, because a much larger clone lies one nucleotide away. This sequence joins TRBV7-9 and TRBJ1-6; D possibly corresponds to TRBD1 (6 bases). Germline-derived CDR1 and CDR2 are SEHNR and FQNEAQ (reference sequence). The CDR3 spans 15 residues. The CDR3 DNA sequence: TGTGCCAGCAGCGTAGCGGCAGGGGAAGAGGCACCCCTCCACTTT. This translates into CASSVAAGEEAPLHF. Complete variable domain (other parts from reference TRBV7-9 and TRBJ1-6): DTGVSQNPRHKITKRGQNVTFRCDPISEHNRLYWYRQTLGQGPEFLTYFQNEAQLEKSRLLSDRFSAERPKGSFSTLEIQRTEQGDSAMYLCASSVAAGEEAPLHFGNGTRLTVT.

This clonotype was seen a single time. With a much larger clone just one base away, this may be a read error. This chain connects TRBV29-1 to TRBJ2-7, with D tentatively TRBD1 or TRBD2 (5 bases each). V was pared by 6 bases and J by 9 bases, with 18 bases between. This CDR3 has 12 residues. The germline V gene has CDR1 SQVTM and CDR2 ANQGSEA. The chain's CDR3 is CSVGRAGDGQYF. In DNA, the CDR3 is TGCAGCGTGGGTAGGGCCGGGGACGGGCAGTACTTC.

This clonotype came up once. The chain links TRBV9 to TRBJ2-1; TRBD2 aligns across 11 bases. The V segment lost 4 bases and the J segment 12 bases; nucleotides outside the gene matches: 15. Germline V gives CDR1 SGDLS, CDR2 YYNGEE. There are 16 residues in the CDR3. This CDR3 reads CASSPRSSGGAGGQFF. DNA for the CDR3: TGTGCCAGCAGCCCCCGAAGTAGCGGGGGGGCAGGTGGGCAGTTCTTC.

The chain recombines TRBV6-1 with TRBJ1-1, with unresolved D. The length of the CDR3 is 17 residues. Germline CDR1 and CDR2: MNHNS and SASEGT. V lost 2 bases and J 2 bases, leaving 18 bases between the germline ends. This CDR3 reads CASSERYYGPRNTEAFF. CDR3 nucleotide sequence: TGTGCCAGCAGTGAACGGTATTACGGACCTCGTAACACTGAAGCTTTCTTT.

Only a few counts were recorded for this clonotype. The chain has TRBV6-6 and TRBJ2-5; possible D gene TRBD1, 6 bases. The CDR3 is made up of 14 amino acids. V dropped 4 bases and J dropped 1 base, with 10 bases sitting between them. Per germline, CDR1 MNHNY and CDR2 SVGAGI (reference sequence). The CDR3 loop is CASSSTRGQETQYF. The CDR3 region has the DNA TGTGCCAGCAGTTCCACCAGGGGCCAAGAGACCCAGTACTTC.

The genes are TRBV20-1 and TRBJ2-7, with D perhaps matching TRBD1 (6 bases). The CDR3 is 14 amino acids. V was trimmed by 4 bases and J by 0 bases, leaving 13 bases between them. Germline CDR1 is DFQATT and CDR2 is SNEGSKA (reference sequence). The DNA for the CDR3 is TGCAGTGCTAAAACAGGGTTGCGCTCCTACGAGCAGTACTTC. It translates to CSAKTGLRSYEQYF.

This rearrangement joins TRBV28 to TRBJ1-1; D ambiguous. The CDR3 has 12 amino acids. Germline CDR1 and CDR2: MDHEN and SYDVKM. V was pared by 4 bases and J by 7 bases, with 10 bases between. Here the CDR3 DNA reads TGTGCCAGCAGTTCCCGACGAGATGAAGCTTTCTTT. Translation: CASSSRRDEAFF.

The V gene is TRBV20-1, the J gene TRBJ2-7; 12 bases are a match to TRBD2. CDR3 length equals 18 residues. Germline-derived CDR1 and CDR2 are DFQATT and SNEGSKA (reference sequence). The V gene end was trimmed by 0 bases and the J gene end by 0 bases; junction bases not matched to a gene: 9. The CDR3 coding sequence is TGCAGTGCTAGAGATACGGGACTAGCGGGCCACCTCTCCTACGAGCAGTACTTC. As protein: CSARDTGLAGHLSYEQYF.

This clonotype has more than one count but fewer than ten. This rearrangement joins TRBV4-2 to TRBJ2-1, with TRBD2 identical over 7 bases. CDR3 size: 17 residues. Germline assignment: CDR1 LGHNA and CDR2 YNFKEQ. V shed 0 bases, J shed 2 bases, and the junction held 7 bases outside the gene matches. CDR3 in DNA: TGTGCCAGCAGCCAAGATCGGGCTAGCGGCCCCTACAATGAGCAGTTCTTC. Its translation: CASSQDRASGPYNEQFF.